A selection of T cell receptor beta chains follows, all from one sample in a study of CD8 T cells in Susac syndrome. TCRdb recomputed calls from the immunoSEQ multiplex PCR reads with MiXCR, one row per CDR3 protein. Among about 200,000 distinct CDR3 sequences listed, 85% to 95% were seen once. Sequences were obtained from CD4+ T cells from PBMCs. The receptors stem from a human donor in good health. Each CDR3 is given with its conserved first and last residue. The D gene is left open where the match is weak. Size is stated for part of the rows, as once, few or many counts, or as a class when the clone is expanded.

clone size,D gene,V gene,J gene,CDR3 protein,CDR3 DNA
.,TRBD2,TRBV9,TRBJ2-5,CASSVGLAGEETQYF,TGTGCCAGCAGCGTAGGACTAGCGGGGGAAGAGACCCAGTACTTC
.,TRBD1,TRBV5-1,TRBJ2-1,CASSLPGQLTNEQFF,TGCGCCAGCAGCTTACCGGGACAGCTCACCAATGAGCAGTTCTTC
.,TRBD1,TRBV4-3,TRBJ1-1,CASSQSQGGQGMNTEAFF,TGCGCCAGCAGCCAATCCCAGGGTGGACAGGGGATGAACACTGAAGCTTTCTTT
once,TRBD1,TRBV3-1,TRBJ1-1,CASSQGGDRGKAFF,TGTGCCAGCAGCCAAGGGGGGGACAGGGGTAAAGCTTTCTTT
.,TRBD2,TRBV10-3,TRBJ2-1,CAISEMSWASGKLDNEQFF,TGTGCCATCAGTGAGATGTCTTGGGCTAGCGGGAAGCTTGACAATGAGCAGTTCTTC
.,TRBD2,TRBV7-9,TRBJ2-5,CASSTPVPGGTQYF,TGTGCCAGCAGCACTCCGGTCCCGGGGGGGACCCAGTACTTC
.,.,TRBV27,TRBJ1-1,CASSLRDLREAFF,TGTGCCAGCAGTTTAAGGGACCTCCGTGAAGCTTTCTTT
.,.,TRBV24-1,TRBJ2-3,CATSDFRSRDTQYF,TGTGCCACCAGTGATTTCAGGTCCCGGGATACGCAGTATTTT
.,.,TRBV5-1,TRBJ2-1,CASSFRDSYNEQFF,TGCGCCAGCAGCTTCCGGGACTCCTACAATGAGCAGTTCTTC
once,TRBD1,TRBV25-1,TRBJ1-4,CASSDSYRGTTEKLFF,TGTGCCAGCAGTGATTCGTACAGGGGCACTACCGAAAAACTGTTTTTT
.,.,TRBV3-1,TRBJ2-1,CASSPLTVSTSEQFF,TGTGCCAGCAGCCCCCTGACCGTGAGCACAAGTGAGCAGTTCTTC
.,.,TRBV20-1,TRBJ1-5,CSARDSWGLNQPQHF,TGCAGTGCTAGGGACTCATGGGGTCTCAATCAGCCCCAGCATTTT
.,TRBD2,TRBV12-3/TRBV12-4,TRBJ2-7,CASSDPGRDEQYF,TGTGCCAGCAGTGACCCGGGGAGGGACGAGCAGTACTTC
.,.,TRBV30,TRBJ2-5,CAWSVTRDETQYF,TGTGCCTGGAGTGTAACCAGGGACGAGACCCAGTACTTC
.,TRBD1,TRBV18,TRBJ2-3,CASSPGTGTTDTQYF,TGTGCCAGCTCACCCGGGACAGGAACCACAGATACGCAGTATTTT
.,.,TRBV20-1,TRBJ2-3,CSATGPRATDTQYF,TGCAGTGCTACCGGGCCGAGGGCAACAGATACGCAGTATTTT
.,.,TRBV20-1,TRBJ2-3,CSASDGGTDTQYF,TGCAGTGCTAGCGACGGGGGCACAGATACGCAGTATTTT
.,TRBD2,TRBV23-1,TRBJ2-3,CASSQFSGSCQYF,TGCGCCAGCAGTCAATTTAGCGGGAGCTGCCAGTATTTT
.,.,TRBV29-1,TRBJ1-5,CSVGMSAGSGNQPQHF,TGCAGCGTTGGGATGTCGGCAGGGTCGGGTAATCAGCCCCAGCATTTT
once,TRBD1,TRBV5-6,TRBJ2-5,CASSLELQGRERTQYF,TGTGCCAGCAGCTTGGAACTACAGGGGCGAGAGCGGACCCAGTACTTC
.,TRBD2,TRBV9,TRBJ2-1,CASSARTSGRVRYNEQFF,TGTGCCAGCAGCGCCCGGACTAGCGGGAGGGTGAGATACAATGAGCAGTTCTTC
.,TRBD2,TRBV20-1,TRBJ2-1,CSATPILAGVLNEQFF,TGCAGTGCTACTCCTATTCTAGCGGGAGTTTTGAATGAGCAGTTCTTC
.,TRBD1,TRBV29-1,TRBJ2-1,CSVGTGSNEQFF,TGCAGCGTGGGGACAGGGTCTAATGAGCAGTTCTTC
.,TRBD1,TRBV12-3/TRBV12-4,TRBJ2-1,CASSFHRDRGHNEQFF,TGTGCCAGCAGTTTCCACCGGGACAGGGGACACAATGAGCAGTTCTTC
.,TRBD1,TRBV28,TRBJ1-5,CASRLPGGENQPQHF,TGTGCCAGCAGACTACCAGGGGGAGAAAATCAGCCCCAGCATTTT
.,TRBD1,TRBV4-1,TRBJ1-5,CASSPRDRGLDQPQHF,TGCGCCAGCAGCCCCCGGGACAGGGGGCTGGATCAGCCCCAGCATTTT
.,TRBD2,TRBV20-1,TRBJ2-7,CSAIGQRGNYEQYF,TGCAGTGCTATCGGGCAGCGGGGGAACTACGAGCAGTACTTC
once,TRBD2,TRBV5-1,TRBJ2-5,CASSSSGEETQYF,TGCGCCAGCAGCAGTAGCGGGGAAGAGACCCAGTACTTC
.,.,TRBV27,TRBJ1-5,CASSFGYSNQPQHF,TGTGCCAGCAGTTTTGGTTATAGCAATCAGCCCCAGCATTTT
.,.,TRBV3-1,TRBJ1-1,CASSQVPGTEAFF,TGTGCCAGCAGCCAGGTCCCGGGCACTGAAGCTTTCTTT